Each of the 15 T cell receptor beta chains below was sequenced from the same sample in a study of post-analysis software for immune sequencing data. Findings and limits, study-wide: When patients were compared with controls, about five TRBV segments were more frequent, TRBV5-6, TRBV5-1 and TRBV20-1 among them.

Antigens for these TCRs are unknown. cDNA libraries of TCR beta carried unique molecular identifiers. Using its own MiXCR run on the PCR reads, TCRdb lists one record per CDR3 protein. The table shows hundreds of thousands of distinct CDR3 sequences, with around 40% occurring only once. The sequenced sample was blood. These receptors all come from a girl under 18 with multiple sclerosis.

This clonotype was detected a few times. The CDR3 DNA is TGTGCCAGCAGTGAAGGCGGGAGCAGCGATGAGCAGTTCTTC. Translated, it gives CASSEGGSSDEQFF. The genes are TRBV2 and TRBJ2-1; 7 bases fit TRBD2. V lost 1 base to trimming and J lost 8 bases; unmatched junction nucleotides: 5. The V gene's germline CDR1 is SNHLY and CDR2 FYNNEI. CDR3 length: 14 residues.

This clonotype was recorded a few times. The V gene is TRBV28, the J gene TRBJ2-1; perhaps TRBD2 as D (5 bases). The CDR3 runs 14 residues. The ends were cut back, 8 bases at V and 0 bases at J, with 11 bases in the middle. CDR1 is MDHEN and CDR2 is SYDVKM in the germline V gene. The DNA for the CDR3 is TGTGCCAGCCTAGCTCGGAGCTCCTACAATGAGCAGTTCTTC. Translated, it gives CASLARSSYNEQFF.

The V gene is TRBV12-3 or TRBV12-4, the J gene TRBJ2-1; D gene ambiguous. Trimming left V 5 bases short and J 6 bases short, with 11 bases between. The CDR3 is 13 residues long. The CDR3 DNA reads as TGTGCCAGCAGTGAATCCAATGGCAATGAGCAGTTCTTC. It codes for CASSESNGNEQFF.

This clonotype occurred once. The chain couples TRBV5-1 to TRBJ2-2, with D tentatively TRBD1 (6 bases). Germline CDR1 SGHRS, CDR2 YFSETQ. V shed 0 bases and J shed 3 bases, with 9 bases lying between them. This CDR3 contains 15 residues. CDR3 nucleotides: TGCGCCAGCAGCTTGGTTGCAGGGGACACCGGGGAGCTGTTTTTT. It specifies CASSLVAGDTGELFF.

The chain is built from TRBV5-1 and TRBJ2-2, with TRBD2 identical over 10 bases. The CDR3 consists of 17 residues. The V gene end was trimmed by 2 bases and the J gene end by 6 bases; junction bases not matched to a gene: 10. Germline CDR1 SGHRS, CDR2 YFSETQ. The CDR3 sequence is CASSFRLAGGGAGELFF. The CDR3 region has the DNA TGCGCCAGCAGCTTCAGACTAGCGGGCGGCGGAGCCGGGGAGCTGTTTTTT.

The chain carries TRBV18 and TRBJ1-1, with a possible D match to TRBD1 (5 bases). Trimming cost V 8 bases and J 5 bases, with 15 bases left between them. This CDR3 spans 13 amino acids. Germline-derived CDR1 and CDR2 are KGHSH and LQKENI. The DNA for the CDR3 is TGTGCCAGCGCAGGGTTAGAAGTGACTGAAGCTTTCTTT. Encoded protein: CASAGLEVTEAFF.

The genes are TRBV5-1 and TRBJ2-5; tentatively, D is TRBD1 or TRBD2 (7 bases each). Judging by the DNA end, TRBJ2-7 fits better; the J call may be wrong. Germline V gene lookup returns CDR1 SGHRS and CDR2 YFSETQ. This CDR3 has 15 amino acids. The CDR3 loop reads CASSFGEGAASEQYF. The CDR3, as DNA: TGCGCCAGCAGCTTTGGGGAGGGGGCAGCTTCCGAGCAGTACTTC.

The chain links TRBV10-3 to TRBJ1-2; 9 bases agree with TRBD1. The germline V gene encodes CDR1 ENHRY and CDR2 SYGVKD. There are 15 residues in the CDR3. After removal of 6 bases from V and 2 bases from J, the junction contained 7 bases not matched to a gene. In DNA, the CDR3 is TGTGCCATCAGCCCCAGGACAGGGGACAACTATGGCTACACCTTC. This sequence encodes CAISPRTGDNYGYTF.

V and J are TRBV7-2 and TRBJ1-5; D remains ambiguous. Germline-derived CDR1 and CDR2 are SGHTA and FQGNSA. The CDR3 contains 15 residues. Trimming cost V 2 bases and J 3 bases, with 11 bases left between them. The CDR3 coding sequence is TGTGCCAGCAGCTTATCATCGATACTCAATCAGCCCCAGCATTTT. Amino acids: CASSLSSILNQPQHF.

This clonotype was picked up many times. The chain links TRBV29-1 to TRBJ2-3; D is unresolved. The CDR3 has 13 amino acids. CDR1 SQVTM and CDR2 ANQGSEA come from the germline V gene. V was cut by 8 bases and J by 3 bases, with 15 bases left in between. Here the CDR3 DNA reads TGCAGCCTACAAGTGATGGGAACAGATACGCAGTATTTT. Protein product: CSLQVMGTDTQYF.

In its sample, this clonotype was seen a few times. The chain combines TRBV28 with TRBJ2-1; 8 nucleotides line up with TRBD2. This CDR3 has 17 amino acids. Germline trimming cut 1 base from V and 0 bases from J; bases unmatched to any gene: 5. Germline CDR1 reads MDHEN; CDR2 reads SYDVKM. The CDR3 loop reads CASSLFSGVSSYNEQFF. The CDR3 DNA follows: TGTGCCAGCAGTTTATTTAGCGGGGTAAGCTCCTACAATGAGCAGTTCTTC.

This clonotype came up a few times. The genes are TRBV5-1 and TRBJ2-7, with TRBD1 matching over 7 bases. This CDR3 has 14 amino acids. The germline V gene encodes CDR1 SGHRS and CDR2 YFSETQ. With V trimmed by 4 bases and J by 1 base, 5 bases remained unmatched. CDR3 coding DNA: TGCGCCAGCAGCCATGGGGACAGTTCCTACGAGCAGTACTTC. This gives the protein CASSHGDSSYEQYF.

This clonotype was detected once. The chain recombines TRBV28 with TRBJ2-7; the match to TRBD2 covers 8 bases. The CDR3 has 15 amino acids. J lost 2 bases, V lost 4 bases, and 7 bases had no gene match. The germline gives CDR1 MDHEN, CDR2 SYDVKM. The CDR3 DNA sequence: TGTGCCAGCAGTTCTCCCCGACTAGCGACCTACGAGCAGTACTTC. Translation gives CASSSPRLATYEQYF.

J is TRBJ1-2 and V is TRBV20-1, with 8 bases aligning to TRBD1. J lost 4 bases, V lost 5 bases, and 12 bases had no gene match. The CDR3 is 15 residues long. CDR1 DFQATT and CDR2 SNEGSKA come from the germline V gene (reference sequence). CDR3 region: CSALGQGAGIYGYTF. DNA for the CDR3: TGCAGTGCTCTTGGACAGGGAGCAGGCATCTATGGCTACACCTTC.

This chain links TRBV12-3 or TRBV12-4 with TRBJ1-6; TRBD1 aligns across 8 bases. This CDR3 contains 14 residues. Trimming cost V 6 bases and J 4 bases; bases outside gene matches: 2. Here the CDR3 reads CASSRQGYNSPLHF. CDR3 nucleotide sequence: TGTGCCAGCAGCCGACAGGGGTATAATTCACCCCTCCACTTT.